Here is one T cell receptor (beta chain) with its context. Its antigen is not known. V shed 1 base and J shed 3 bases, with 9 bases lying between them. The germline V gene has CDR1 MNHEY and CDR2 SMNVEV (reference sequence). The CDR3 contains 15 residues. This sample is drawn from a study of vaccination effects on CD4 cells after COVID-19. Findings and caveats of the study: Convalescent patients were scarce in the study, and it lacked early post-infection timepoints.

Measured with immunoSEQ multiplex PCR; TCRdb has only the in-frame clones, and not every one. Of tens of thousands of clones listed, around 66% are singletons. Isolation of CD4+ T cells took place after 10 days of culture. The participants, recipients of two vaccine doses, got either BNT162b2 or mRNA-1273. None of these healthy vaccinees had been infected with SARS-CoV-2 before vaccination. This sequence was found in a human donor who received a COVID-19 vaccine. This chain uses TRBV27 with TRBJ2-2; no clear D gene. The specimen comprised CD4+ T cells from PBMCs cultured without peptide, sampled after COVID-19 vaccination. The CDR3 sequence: CASSLYLAHTGELFF. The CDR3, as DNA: TGTGCCAGCAGTTTATACCTGGCGCACACCGGGGAGCTGTTTTTT.